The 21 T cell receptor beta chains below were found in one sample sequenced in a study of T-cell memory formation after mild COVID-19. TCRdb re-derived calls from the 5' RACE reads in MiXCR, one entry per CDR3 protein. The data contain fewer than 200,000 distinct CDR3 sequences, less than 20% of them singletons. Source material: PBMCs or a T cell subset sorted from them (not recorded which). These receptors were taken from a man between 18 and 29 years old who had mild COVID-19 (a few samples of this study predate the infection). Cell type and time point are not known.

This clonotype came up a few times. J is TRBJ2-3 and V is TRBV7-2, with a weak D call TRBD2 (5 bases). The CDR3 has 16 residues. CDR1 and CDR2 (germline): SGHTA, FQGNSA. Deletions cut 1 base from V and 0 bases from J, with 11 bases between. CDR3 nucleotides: TGTGCCAGCAGCTTAGGATTAGCGTCTAGCACAGATACGCAGTATTTT. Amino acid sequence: CASSLGLASSTDTQYF.

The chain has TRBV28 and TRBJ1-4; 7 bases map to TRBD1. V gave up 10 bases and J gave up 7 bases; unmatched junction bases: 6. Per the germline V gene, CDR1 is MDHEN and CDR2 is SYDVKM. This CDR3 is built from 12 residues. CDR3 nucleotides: TGTGCCACTAGACAGGGATCTGAAAAACTGTTTTTT. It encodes CATRQGSEKLFF.

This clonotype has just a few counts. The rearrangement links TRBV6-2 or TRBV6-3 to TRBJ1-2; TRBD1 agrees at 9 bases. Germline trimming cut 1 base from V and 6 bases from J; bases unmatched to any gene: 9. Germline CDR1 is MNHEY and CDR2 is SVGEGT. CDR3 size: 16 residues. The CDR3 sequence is CASSYFRDRDKDGYTF. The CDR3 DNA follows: TGTGCCAGCAGTTACTTCCGGGACAGGGATAAAGATGGCTACACCTTC.

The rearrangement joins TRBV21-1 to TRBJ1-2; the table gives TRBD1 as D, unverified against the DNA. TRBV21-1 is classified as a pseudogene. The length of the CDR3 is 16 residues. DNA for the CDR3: TGTGCCAGCAGCAGCCGGGACAGGATTGAAATCTATGGCTACACCTTC. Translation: CASSSRDRIEIYGYTF.

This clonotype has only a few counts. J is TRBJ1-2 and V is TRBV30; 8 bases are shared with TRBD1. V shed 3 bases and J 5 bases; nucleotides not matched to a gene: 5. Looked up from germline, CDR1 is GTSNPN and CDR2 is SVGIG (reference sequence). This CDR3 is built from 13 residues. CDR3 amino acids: CAWSRGLEYGYTF. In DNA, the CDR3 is TGTGCCTGGAGCAGGGGGCTTGAATATGGCTACACCTTC. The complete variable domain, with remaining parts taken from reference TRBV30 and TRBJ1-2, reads SQTIHQWPATLVQPVGSPLSLECTVEGTSNPNLYWYRQAAGRGLQLLFYSVGIGQISSEVPQNLSASRPQDRQFILSSKKLLLSDSGFYLCAWSRGLEYGYTFGSGTRLTVV.

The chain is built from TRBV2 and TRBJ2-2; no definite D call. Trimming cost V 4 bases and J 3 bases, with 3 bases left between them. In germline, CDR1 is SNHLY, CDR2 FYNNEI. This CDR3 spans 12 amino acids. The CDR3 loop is CASSVDTGELFF. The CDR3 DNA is TGTGCCAGCAGTGTCGACACCGGGGAGCTGTTTTTT. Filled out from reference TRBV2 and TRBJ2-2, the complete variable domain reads EPEVTQTPSHQVTQMGQEVILRCVPISNHLYFYWYRQILGQKVEFLVSFYNNEISEKSEIFDDQFSVERPDGSNFTLKIRSTKLEDSAMYFCASSVDTGELFFGEGSRLTVL.

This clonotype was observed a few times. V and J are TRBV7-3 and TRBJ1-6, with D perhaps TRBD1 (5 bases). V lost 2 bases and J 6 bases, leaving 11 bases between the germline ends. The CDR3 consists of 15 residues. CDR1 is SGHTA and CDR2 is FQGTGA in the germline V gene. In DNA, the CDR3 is TGTGCCAGCAGCTTACGAGGGGCAACTAATTCACCCCTCCACTTT. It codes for CASSLRGATNSPLHF.

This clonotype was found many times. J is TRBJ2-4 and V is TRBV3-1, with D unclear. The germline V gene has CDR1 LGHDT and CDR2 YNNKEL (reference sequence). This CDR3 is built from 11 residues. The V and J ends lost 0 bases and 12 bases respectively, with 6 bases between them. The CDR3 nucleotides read TGTGCCAGCAGCCAAGATGGCGCTCAGTACTTC. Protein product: CASSQDGAQYF.

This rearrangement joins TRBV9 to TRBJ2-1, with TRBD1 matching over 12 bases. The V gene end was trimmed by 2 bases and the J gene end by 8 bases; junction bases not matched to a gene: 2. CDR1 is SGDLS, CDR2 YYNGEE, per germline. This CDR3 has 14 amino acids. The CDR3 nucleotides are TGTGCCAGCAGCGTCGGGACAGGGGGCGATGAGCAGTTCTTC. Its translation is CASSVGTGGDEQFF.

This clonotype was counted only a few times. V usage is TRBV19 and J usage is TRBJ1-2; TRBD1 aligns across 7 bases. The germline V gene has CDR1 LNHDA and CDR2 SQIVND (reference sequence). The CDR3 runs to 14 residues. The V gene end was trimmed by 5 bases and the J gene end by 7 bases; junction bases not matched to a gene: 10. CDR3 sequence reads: CASSVTGSPPGYTF. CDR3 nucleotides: TGTGCCAGTAGTGTGACAGGGAGTCCTCCTGGCTACACCTTC.

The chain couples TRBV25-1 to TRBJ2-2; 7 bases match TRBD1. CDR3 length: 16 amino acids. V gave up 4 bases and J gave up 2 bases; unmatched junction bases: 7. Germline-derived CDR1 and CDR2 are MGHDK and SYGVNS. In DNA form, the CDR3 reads TGTGCCAGCAGTGCGCCAGGGACAGCTAACACCGGGGAGCTGTTTTTT. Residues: CASSAPGTANTGELFF.

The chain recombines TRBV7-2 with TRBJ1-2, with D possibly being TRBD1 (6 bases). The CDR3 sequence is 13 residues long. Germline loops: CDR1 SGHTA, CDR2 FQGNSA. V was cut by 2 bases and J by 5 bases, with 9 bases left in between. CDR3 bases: TGTGCCAGCAGCTTACCGGACAGTTATGGCTACACCTTC. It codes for CASSLPDSYGYTF.

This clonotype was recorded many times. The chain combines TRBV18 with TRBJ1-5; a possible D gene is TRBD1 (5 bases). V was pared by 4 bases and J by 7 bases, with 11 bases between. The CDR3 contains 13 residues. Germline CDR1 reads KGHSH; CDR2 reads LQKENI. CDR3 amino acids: CASSLAGSQPQHF. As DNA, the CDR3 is TGTGCCAGCTCACTAGCAGGGAGCCAGCCCCAGCATTTT.

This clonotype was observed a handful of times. The CDR3 region has the DNA TGTGCCAGCAGCCGACAGGGGGCCACCGGGGAGCTGTTTTTT. It encodes CASSRQGATGELFF. The chain carries TRBV2 and TRBJ2-2, with 10 nucleotides matching TRBD1. With 6 bases clipped from V and 4 bases from J, the junction kept 2 bases outside the gene matches. Germline V CDR1 and CDR2: SNHLY, FYNNEI. The CDR3 has 14 amino acids. Looking up the rest from reference TRBV2 and TRBJ2-2 gives the full variable domain: EPEVTQTPSHQVTQMGQEVILRCVPISNHLYFYWYRQILGQKVEFLVSFYNNEISEKSEIFDDQFSVERPDGSNFTLKIRSTKLEDSAMYFCASSRQGATGELFFGEGSRLTVL.

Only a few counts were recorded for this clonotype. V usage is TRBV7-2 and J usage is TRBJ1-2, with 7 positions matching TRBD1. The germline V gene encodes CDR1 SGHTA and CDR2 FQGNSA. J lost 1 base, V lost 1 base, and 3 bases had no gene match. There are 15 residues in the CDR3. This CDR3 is CASSLGGTDNYGYTF. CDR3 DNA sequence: TGTGCCAGCAGCTTAGGGGGGACAGATAACTATGGCTACACCTTC.

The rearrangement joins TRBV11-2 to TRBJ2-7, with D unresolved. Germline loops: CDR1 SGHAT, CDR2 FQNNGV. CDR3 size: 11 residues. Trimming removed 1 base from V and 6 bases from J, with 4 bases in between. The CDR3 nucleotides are TGTGCCAGCAGCTTAGGACGCGAGCAGTACGTC. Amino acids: CASSLGREQYV.

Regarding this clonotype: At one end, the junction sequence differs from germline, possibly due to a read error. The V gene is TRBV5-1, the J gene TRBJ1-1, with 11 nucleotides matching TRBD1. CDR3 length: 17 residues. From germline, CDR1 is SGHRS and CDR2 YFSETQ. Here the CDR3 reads CASSFNRDRGSVTEALF. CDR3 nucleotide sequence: TGCGCCAGCAGCTTTAACCGGGACAGGGGGTCGGTCACTGAAGCTCTCTTT.

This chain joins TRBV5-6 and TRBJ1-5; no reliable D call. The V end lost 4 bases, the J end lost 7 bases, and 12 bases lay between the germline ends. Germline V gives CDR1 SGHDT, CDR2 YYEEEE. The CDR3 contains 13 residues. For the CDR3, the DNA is TGTGCCAGCAGCGAAAACTTACACCAGCCCCAGCATTTT. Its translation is CASSENLHQPQHF.

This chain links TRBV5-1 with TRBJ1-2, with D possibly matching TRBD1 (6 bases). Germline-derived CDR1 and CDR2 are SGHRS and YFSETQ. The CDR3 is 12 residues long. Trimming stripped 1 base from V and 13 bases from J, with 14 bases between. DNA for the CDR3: TGCGCCAGCAGCTTGTCACAGGGATGGGCCACCTTC. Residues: CASSLSQGWATF. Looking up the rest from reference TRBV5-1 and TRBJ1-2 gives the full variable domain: KAGVTQTPRYLIKTRGQQVTLSCSPISGHRSVSWYQQTPGQGLQFLFEYFSETQRNKGNFPGRFSGRQFSNSRSEMNVSTLELGDSALYLCASSLSQGWATFGSGTRLTVV.

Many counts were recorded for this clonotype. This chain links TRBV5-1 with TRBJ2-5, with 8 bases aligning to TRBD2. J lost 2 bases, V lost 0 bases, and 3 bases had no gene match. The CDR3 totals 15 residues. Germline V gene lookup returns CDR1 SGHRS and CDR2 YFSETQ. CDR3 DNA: TGCGCCAGCAGCTTGGTCAGCGGGGGACAAGAGACCCAGTACTTC. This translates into CASSLVSGGQETQYF.

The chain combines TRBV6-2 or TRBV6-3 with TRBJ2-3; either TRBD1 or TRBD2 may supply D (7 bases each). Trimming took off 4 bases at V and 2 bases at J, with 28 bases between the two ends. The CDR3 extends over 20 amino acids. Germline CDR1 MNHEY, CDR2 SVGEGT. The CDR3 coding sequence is TGTGCCAGCAGTTGGTACGACAGGGCCACTAGCGATGTGTTCACAGATACGCAGTATTTT. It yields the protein CASSWYDRATSDVFTDTQYF.